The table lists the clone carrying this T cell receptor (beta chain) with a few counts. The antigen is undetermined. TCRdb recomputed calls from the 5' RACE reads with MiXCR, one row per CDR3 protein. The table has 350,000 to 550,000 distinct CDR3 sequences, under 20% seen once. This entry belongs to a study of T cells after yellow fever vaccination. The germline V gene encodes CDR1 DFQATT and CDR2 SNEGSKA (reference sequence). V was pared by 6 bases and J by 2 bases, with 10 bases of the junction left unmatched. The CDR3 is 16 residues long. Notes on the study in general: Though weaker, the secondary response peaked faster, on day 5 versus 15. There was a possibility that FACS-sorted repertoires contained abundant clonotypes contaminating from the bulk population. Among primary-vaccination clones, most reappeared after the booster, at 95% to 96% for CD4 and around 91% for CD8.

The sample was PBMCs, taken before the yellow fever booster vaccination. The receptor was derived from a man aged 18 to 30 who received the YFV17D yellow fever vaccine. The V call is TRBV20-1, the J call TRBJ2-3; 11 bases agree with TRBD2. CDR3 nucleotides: TGCAGTGCCATAGCCGGACTAGCGGGCACCACAGATACGCAGTATTTT. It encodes CSAIAGLAGTTDTQYF.